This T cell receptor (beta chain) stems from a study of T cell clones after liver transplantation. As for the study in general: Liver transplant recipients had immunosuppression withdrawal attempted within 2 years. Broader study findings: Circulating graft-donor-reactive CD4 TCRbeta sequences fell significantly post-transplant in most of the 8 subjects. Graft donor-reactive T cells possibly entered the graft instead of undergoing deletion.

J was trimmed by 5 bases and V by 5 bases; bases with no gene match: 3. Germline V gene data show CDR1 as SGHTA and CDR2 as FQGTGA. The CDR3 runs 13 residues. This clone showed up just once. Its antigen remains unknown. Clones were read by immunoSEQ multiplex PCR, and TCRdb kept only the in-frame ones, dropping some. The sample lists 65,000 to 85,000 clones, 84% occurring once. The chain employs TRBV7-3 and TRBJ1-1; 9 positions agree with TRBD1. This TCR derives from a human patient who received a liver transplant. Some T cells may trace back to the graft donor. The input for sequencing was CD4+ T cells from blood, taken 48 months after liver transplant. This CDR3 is CASSEQGATEAFF. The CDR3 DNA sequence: TGTGCCAGCAGCGAACAGGGGGCGACTGAAGCTTTCTTT.